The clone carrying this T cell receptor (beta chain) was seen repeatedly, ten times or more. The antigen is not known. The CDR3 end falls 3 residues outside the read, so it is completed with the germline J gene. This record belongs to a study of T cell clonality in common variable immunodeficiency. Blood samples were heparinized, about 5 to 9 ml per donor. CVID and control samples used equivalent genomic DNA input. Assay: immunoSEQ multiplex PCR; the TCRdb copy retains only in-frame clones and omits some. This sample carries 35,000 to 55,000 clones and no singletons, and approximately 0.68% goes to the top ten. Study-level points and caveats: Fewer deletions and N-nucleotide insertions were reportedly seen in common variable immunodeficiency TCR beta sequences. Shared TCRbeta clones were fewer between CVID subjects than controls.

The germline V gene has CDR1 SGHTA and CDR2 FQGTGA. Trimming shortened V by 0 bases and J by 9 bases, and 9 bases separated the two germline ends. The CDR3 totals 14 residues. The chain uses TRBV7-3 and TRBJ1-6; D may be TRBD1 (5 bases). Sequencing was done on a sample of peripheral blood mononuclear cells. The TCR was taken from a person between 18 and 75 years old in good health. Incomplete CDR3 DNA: TGTGCCAGCAGCTTAACAGGGGAAGGTTCACCC. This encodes CASSLTGEGSP. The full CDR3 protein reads CASSLTGEGSPLHF.